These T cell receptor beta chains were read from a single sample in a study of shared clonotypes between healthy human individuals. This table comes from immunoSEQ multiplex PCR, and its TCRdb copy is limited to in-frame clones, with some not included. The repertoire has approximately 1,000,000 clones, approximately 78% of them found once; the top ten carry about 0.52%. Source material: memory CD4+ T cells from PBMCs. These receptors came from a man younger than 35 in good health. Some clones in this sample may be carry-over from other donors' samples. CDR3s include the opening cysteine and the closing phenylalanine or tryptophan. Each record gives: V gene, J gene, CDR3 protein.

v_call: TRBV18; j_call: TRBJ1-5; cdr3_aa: CASSPGTGYQPQHF
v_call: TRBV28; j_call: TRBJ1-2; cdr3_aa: CASSEVGNDGYTF
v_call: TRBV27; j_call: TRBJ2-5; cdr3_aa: CASSVYQGPWGRETQYF
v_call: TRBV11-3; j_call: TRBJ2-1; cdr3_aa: CASSFSGSSYNEQFF
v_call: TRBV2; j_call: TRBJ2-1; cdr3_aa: CASSEFPAYNEQFF
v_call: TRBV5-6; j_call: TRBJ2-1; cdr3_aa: CASTGGLTDNNEQFF
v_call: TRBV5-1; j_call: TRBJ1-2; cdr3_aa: CASSLTGPGTGGFYGYTF
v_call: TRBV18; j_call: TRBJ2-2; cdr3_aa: CASSPATGWAGELFF
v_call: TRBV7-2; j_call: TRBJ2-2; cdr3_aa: CASSFGSVTGELFF
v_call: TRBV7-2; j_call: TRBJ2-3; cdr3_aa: CASSYRSGTGADTQYF
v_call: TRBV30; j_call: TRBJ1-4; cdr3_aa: CAWSRSAGGEKLFF
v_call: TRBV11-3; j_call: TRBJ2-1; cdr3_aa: CASSLEGTSGTNEQFF
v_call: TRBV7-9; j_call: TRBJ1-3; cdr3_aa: CASSLGGFPDTIYF
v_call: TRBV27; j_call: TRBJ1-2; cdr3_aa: CASSPRTVVGGYTF
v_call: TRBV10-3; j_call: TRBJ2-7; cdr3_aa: CAISGLGQREQYF
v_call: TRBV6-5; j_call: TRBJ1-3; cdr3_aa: CASSGQRASGNTIYF
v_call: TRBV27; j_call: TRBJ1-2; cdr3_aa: CASSTTGGKSGYTF
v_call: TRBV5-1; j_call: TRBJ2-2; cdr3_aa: CASSIPTGNTGELFF
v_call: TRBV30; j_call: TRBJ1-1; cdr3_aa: CAWRPRGNTEAFF
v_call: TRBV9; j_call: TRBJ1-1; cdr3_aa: CASSPEVVPGTEAFF